Listed here are 27 T cell receptor beta chains from one sample, sequenced in a study of cytomegalovirus exposure and HLA in healthy donors. Primers for the PCR totalled 60 Vbeta and 13 Jbeta. The repertoire was sequenced with immunoSEQ multiplex PCR; TCRdb's copy has only in-frame clones and lacks some. The sample lists around 150,000 clones, about three fifths occurring once. The sequencing sample was made of PBMCs. The receptors derive from a woman aged 55 to 70 in good health and CMV-seropositive.

A few counts support this clone. The gene calls are TRBV6-5 and TRBJ2-1, with 15 bases aligning to TRBD2. Germline CDR1 and CDR2: MNHEY and SVGAGI. The CDR3 has 15 amino acids. Trimming cost V 7 bases and J 7 bases; bases outside gene matches: 5. This CDR3 reads CASTRTSGRVNEQFF. CDR3 bases: TGTGCCAGCACCCGGACTAGCGGGAGGGTTAATGAGCAGTTCTTC.

The chain uses TRBV7-3 and TRBJ2-1, with 9 positions matching TRBD2. CDR1 SGHTA and CDR2 FQGTGA come from the germline V gene. The CDR3 has 15 residues. The trim removed 3 bases at V and 6 bases at J, leaving 6 bases unmatched. CDR3 residues: CASSFIAGGTNEQFF. In DNA form, the CDR3 reads TGTGCCAGCAGCTTTATCGCGGGAGGGACCAATGAGCAGTTCTTC.

V gene TRBV5-1 combines with J gene TRBJ2-7, with 10 bases lining up with TRBD2. This CDR3 spans 16 amino acids. Trimming at V came to 0 bases and at J to 6 bases, leaving 9 bases not matched to a gene. In germline, CDR1 is SGHRS, CDR2 YFSETQ. CDR3 sequence (DNA): TGCGCCAGCAGCTTGGGGGTGGTAGCGGGAGGAAGCGAGCAGTACTTC. Residues: CASSLGVVAGGSEQYF.

The rearrangement uses TRBV7-2 and TRBJ2-2, with 8 positions matching TRBD2. The CDR3 contains 16 residues. Germline lookup yields CDR1 SGHTA and CDR2 FQGNSA. The ends lost 2 bases at V and 4 bases at J; junction bases unmatched: 6. DNA for the CDR3: TGTGCCAGCAGCTTATCCCGGCTAGCGGGCACCGGGGAGCTGTTTTTT. Protein: CASSLSRLAGTGELFF.

This clone showed up just once. No DNA is shown, since the ends of the CDR3 on it are uncertain; the CDR3 is the one TCRdb lists. The V gene is TRBV6-6, the J gene TRBJ1-5; TRBD1, the table's D call, lacks a check against the DNA. Germline loops: CDR1 MNHNY, CDR2 SVGAGI (reference sequence). The CDR3 region is 15 residues in length, termini included. CDR3 amino acids: CASILDRAGDQPQHF.

V gene TRBV6-6 combines with J gene TRBJ1-1; no clear D gene. The CDR3 loop spans 15 amino acids. Trimming removed 2 bases from V and 0 bases from J, with 10 bases in between. Germline-derived CDR1 and CDR2 are MNHNY and SVGAGI (reference sequence). The CDR3 DNA follows: TGTGCCAGCAGTTACCCACAGAAATTGAACACTGAAGCTTTCTTT. Translation gives CASSYPQKLNTEAFF.

The chain recombines TRBV10-3 with TRBJ2-1; 7 bases map to TRBD2. V was pared by 3 bases and J by 4 bases, with 3 bases of the junction left unmatched. This CDR3 comprises 14 residues. CDR1 ENHRY and CDR2 SYGVKD come from the germline V gene. The CDR3 DNA is TGTGCCATCAGTGAAGGACTAGTATACAATGAGCAGTTCTTC. Translated, it gives CAISEGLVYNEQFF.

To note about this clone: Other DNA sequences from this sample encode an identical CDR3 as well. The chain uses TRBV5-1 and TRBJ2-5; 8 bases line up with TRBD2. CDR1 and CDR2 (germline): SGHRS, YFSETQ. The CDR3 runs to 14 residues. Losses at the gene ends were 0 bases for V and 2 bases for J; bases not matched to a gene: 0. CDR3 in DNA: TGCGCCAGCAGCTTGGCGGGAGGGCAAGAGACCCAGTACTTC. Residues: CASSLAGGQETQYF. Complete variable domain (other parts from reference TRBV5-1 and TRBJ2-5): KAGVTQTPRYLIKTRGQQVTLSCSPISGHRSVSWYQQTPGQGLQFLFEYFSETQRNKGNFPGRFSGRQFSNSRSEMNVSTLELGDSALYLCASSLAGGQETQYFGPGTRLLVL.

CDR3 DNA sequence: TGTGCCAGCAGTCGGGGGGGAGGGAACACTGAAGCTTTCTTT. This gives the protein CASSRGGGNTEAFF. This chain connects TRBV2 to TRBJ1-1; TRBD1 might be the D (5 bases). Germline CDR1 SNHLY, CDR2 FYNNEI. V shed 5 bases and J shed 1 base, with 11 bases lying between them. The CDR3 covers 14 residues.

The genes are TRBV7-6 and TRBJ1-2; D possibly corresponds to TRBD1 (5 bases). Germline V gene data show CDR1 as SGHVS and CDR2 as FNYEAQ. The ends were cut back, 5 bases at V and 7 bases at J, with 20 bases in the middle. The CDR3 has 15 amino acids. The CDR3 DNA is TGTGCCAGCAGCGTACGGGGTGGGGGACTAGGTGGCTACACCTTC. Translation gives CASSVRGGGLGGYTF. Full variable domain (rest looked up from reference TRBV7-6 and TRBJ1-2): GAGVSQSPRYKVTKRGQDVALRCDPISGHVSLYWYRQALGQGPEFLTYFNYEAQQDKSGLPNDRFSAERPEGSISTLTIQRTEQRDSAMYRCASSVRGGGLGGYTFGSGTRLTVV.

V gene TRBV7-2 combines with J gene TRBJ1-5; D gene uncertain. Trimming took 5 bases from V and 5 from J, leaving 13 bases between them. CDR1 and CDR2 (germline): SGHTA, FQGNSA. CDR3 size: 14 residues. The CDR3 DNA sequence: TGTGCCAGCAGCCCAGCGCTACTAGATCAGCCCCAGCATTTT. The encoded protein is CASSPALLDQPQHF.

The chain carries TRBV6-5 and TRBJ1-2; tentatively, D is TRBD1 (5 bases). The V and J ends lost 7 bases and 8 bases respectively, with 20 bases between them. CDR1 and CDR2 from the germline V gene are MNHEY and SVGAGI. The CDR3 totals 14 residues. Here the CDR3 reads CASTLGGTKEGYTF. In DNA, the CDR3 is TGTGCCAGCACGCTGGGGGGGACGAAGGAGGGCTACACCTTC.

The chain combines TRBV7-9 with TRBJ2-3; TRBD2 is a possible D gene (7 bases). The CDR3 totals 14 residues. Germline loops: CDR1 SEHNR, CDR2 FQNEAQ (reference sequence). V dropped 1 base and J dropped 5 bases, with 10 bases sitting between them. CDR3 in amino acids: CASSLGGGGDTQYF. The CDR3, as DNA: TGTGCCAGCAGCTTAGGGGGAGGGGGAGATACGCAGTATTTT.

This clone was detected a few times. The genes are TRBV5-1 and TRBJ2-3; D is unresolved. The CDR3 extends over 11 amino acids. The germline V gene has CDR1 SGHRS and CDR2 YFSETQ. V was cut by 0 bases and J by 6 bases, with 2 bases left in between. CDR3 sequence reads: CASSLADTQYF. The CDR3 nucleotides read TGCGCCAGCAGCTTGGCGGATACGCAGTATTTT.

The chain couples TRBV7-2 to TRBJ2-4; 7 nucleotides match TRBD1. Germline lookup yields CDR1 SGHTA and CDR2 FQGNSA. The length of the CDR3 is 15 residues. The junction had 9 bases not matched to a gene; V was cut back by 4 bases and J by 6 bases. The CDR3 nucleotides are TGTGCCAGCAGCTCGAACCGGGACAGACTAAACATTCAGTACTTC. It is translated as CASSSNRDRLNIQYF.

The gene calls are TRBV15 and TRBJ2-5, with TRBD2 matching 9 bases. The J call may be mistaken, given a closer DNA end match to TRBJ2-7. The CDR3 has 15 amino acids. Germline V gene sequence: CDR1 LNHNV, CDR2 YYDKDF (reference sequence). CDR3 sequence (DNA): TGTGCCACCAGTTGGGCTAGCGGGACTCTTGGCGAGCAGTACTTC. Translated, it gives CATSWASGTLGEQYF.

The chain uses TRBV7-2 and TRBJ2-3; 10 positions agree with TRBD2. After removal of 3 bases from V and 2 bases from J, the junction contained 8 bases not matched to a gene. In germline, CDR1 is SGHTA, CDR2 FQGNSA. This CDR3 is 17 amino acids long. The CDR3 protein is CASSFRGLAELTDTQYF. The CDR3, as DNA: TGTGCCAGCAGCTTCCGAGGACTAGCGGAACTCACAGATACGCAGTATTTT.

The rearrangement links TRBV18 to TRBJ2-7; D is undetermined. Germline assignment: CDR1 KGHSH and CDR2 LQKENI. With 1 base removed from V and 2 bases from J, the gap between germline ends came to 9 bases. CDR3 length: 14 amino acids. The DNA of the CDR3 is TGTGCCAGCTCACCACAGCGAGCTACCTACGAGCAGTACTTC. Its protein product is CASSPQRATYEQYF.

This chain connects TRBV6-1 to TRBJ2-7; the match to TRBD2 covers 12 bases. Trimming removed 4 bases from V and 4 bases from J; junction bases left unmatched: 14. Germline CDR1 MNHNS, CDR2 SASEGT. The CDR3 length is 18 residues. The CDR3, as DNA: TGTGCCAGCAGTGGAGGCCTAGGATCTAGCGGGAGGGCGTACGAGCAGTACTTC. Protein: CASSGGLGSSGRAYEQYF.

In the case of this clone: Other DNA sequences of this sample code for an identical CDR3. The chain is built from TRBV7-2 and TRBJ1-1, with D possibly matching TRBD1 (5 bases). V was clipped by 3 bases and J by 1 base, with 6 bases between them. Germline values: CDR1 SGHTA, CDR2 FQGNSA. The CDR3 sequence is 13 residues long. The chain's CDR3 is CASSFTGNTEAFF. The CDR3 coding sequence is TGTGCCAGCAGCTTCACAGGGAACACTGAAGCTTTCTTT.

V is TRBV4-1 and J is TRBJ2-3, with TRBD2 matching over 9 bases. J gave up 4 bases and V 4 bases, and 9 bases lay outside the gene matches. This CDR3 contains 16 residues. Germline V gives CDR1 MGHRA, CDR2 YSYEKL. The CDR3, as DNA: TGCGCCAGCAGCCTAAAAATAGCGGGAGAGGCAGATACGCAGTATTTT. The encoded protein is CASSLKIAGEADTQYF.

The V and J genes are TRBV9 and TRBJ2-1; 7 positions match TRBD1. The CDR3 is 16 residues long. The V segment lost 0 bases and the J segment 6 bases; nucleotides outside the gene matches: 9. Germline V gives CDR1 SGDLS, CDR2 YYNGEE. The chain's CDR3 is CASSVEPLGTVNEQFF. The CDR3 nucleotides are TGTGCCAGCAGCGTAGAGCCCCTCGGGACAGTCAATGAGCAGTTCTTC.

CDR3 sequence: CSVYGLAQVEQFF. DNA of the CDR3: TGCAGCGTCTACGGACTAGCTCAGGTTGAGCAGTTCTTC. The chain recombines TRBV29-1 with TRBJ2-1, with 8 bases fitting TRBD2. The trim removed 6 bases at V and 9 bases at J, leaving 10 bases unmatched. The CDR3 totals 13 residues. Germline assignment: CDR1 SQVTM and CDR2 ANQGSEA.

This chain links TRBV5-1 with TRBJ1-2; 9 bases are shared with TRBD1. V lost 5 bases and J lost 7; bases outside the gene matches: 9. The length of the CDR3 is 14 residues. CDR1 and CDR2 (germline): SGHRS, YFSETQ. The CDR3 bases are TGCGCCAGCAGGCCCGAACAGGGGGCGGTTGGCTACACCTTC. Its protein product is CASRPEQGAVGYTF.

This clone was detected a few times. This chain joins TRBV5-1 and TRBJ2-2; 7 nucleotides line up with TRBD1. The CDR3 is made up of 15 amino acids. Per germline, CDR1 SGHRS and CDR2 YFSETQ. V was pared by 2 bases and J by 7 bases, with 8 bases of the junction left unmatched. CDR3 region: CASSLGQVLGGELFF. CDR3 bases: TGCGCCAGCAGCTTAGGACAGGTTCTGGGCGGGGAGCTGTTTTTT.

The chain employs TRBV4-2 and TRBJ2-3, with a tentative D call TRBD2 (6 bases). Germline V gene sequence: CDR1 LGHNA, CDR2 YNFKEQ. The CDR3 totals 15 residues. V was trimmed by 0 bases and J by 7 bases, leaving 14 bases between them. The CDR3 DNA follows: TGTGCCAGCAGCCAAGAGGGACTTTCCGCCTATACGCAGTATTTT. Translation gives CASSQEGLSAYTQYF.

The CDR3 here is CASSSASGSQTDTQYF. The CDR3, as DNA: TGTGCCAGCAGTTCCGCTAGCGGGAGTCAGACAGATACGCAGTATTTT. This rearrangement joins TRBV28 to TRBJ2-3; 10 bases agree with TRBD2. This CDR3 is 16 amino acids long. The germline V gene encodes CDR1 MDHEN and CDR2 SYDVKM. The V segment lost 4 bases and the J segment 3 bases; nucleotides outside the gene matches: 7.